This TCR beta chain was documented in a study of regulatory T cells in long-lasting Graves disease. Study results and limitations: Persistent-disease Graves' patients showed less TCR diversity than new cases. Owing to a sample size that was small, accuracy may have been reduced.

Library construction for TCR beta used iRepertoire HTBI primers and Arm-PCR of CDR3 regions. Via MiXCR, TCRdb re-called the multiplex PCR reads, giving one row per CDR3 protein. Of a few hundred thousand distinct CDR3 sequences listed, over 14% are singletons. This clonotype was counted a few times. Its specificity is unknown. V was cut by 5 bases and J by 3 bases, with 23 bases left in between. Germline CDR1 is SGHTA and CDR2 is FQGNSA. This CDR3 has 17 amino acids. Indicated time point: newly diagnosed GD, antithyroid drugs for less than 3 months. Scientists built the TCR library using RNA that was extracted from PBMCs. The sample also formed part of further work on T cells in Graves' hyperthyroidism and ophthalmopathy. That paper notes: Patients were excluded because of uncontrolled infection, other autoimmune disease, pregnancy or lactation. Diagnosis rested on symptoms, serum thyroxine and TRAb, thyroid ultrasound, and orbital computed tomography.

The starting material was peripheral blood mononuclear cells (PBMCs), obtained at new diagnosis, from a patient treated with antithyroid drugs. The TCR originated in a woman aged 40 to 55 with Graves disease. This sequence joins TRBV7-2 and TRBJ2-7, with a tentative D call TRBD1 (6 bases). Here the CDR3 reads CASSLNIDRPRNYEQYF. CDR3 coding DNA: TGTGCCAGCAGCCTCAACATAGACAGGCCCAGGAACTACGAGCAGTACTTC.